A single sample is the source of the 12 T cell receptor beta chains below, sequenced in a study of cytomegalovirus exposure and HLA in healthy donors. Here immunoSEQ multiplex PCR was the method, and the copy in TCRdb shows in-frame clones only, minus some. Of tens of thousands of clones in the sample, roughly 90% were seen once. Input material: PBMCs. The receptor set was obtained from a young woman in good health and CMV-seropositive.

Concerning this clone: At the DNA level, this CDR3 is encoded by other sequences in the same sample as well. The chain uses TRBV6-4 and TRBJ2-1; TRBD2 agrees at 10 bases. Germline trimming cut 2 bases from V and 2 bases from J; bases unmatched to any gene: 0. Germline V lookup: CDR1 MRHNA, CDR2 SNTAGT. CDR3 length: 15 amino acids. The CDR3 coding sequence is TGTGCCAGCAGTGACAGCGGGGGGGCCTACAATGAGCAGTTCTTC. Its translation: CASSDSGGAYNEQFF.

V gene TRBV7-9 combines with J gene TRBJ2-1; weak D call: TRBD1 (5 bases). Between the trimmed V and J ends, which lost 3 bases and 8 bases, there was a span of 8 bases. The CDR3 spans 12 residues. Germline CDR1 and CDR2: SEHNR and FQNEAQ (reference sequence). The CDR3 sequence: CASSFLGHEQFF. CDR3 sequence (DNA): TGTGCCAGCAGCTTCTTGGGGCATGAGCAGTTCTTC.

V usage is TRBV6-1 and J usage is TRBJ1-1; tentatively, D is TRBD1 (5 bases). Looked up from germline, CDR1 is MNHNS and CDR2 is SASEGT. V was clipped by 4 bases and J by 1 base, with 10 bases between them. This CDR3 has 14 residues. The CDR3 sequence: CASSVQGGNTEAFF. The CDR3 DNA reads TGTGCCAGCAGTGTTCAGGGTGGGAACACTGAAGCTTTCTTT.

This CDR3 reads CASSEDPGSTEAFF. In DNA form, the CDR3 reads TGTGCCAGCAGTGAAGATCCGGGGAGCACTGAAGCTTTCTTT. V is TRBV6-1 and J is TRBJ1-1; the D is unclear. The CDR3 length is 14 residues. V gave up 1 base and J gave up 4 bases, with 10 bases separating them. CDR1 is MNHNS, CDR2 SASEGT, per germline.

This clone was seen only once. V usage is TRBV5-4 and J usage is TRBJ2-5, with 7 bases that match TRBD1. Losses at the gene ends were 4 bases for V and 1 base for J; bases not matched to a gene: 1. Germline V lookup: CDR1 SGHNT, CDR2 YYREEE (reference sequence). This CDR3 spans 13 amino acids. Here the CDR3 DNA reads TGTGCCAGCAGCCGGACAGGCCAAGAGACCCAGTACTTC. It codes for CASSRTGQETQYF.

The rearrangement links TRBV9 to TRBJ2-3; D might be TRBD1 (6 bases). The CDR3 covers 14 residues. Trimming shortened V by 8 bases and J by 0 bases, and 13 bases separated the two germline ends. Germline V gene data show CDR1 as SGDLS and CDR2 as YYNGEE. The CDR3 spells CASSRGGSTDTQYF. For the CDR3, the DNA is TGTGCCAGTTCCCGAGGGGGAAGCACAGATACGCAGTATTTT.

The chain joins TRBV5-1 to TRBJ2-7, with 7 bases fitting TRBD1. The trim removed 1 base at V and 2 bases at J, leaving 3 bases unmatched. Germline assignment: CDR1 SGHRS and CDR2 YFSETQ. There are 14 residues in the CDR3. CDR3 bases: TGCGCCAGCAGCTTGAGAGACAGGGCCTACGAGCAGTACTTC. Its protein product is CASSLRDRAYEQYF.

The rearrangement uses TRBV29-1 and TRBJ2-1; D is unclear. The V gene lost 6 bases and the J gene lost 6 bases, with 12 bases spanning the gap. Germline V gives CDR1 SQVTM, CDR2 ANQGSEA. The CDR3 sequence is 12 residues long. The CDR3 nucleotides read TGCAGCGTCTATAGACACATCAATGAGCAGTTCTTC. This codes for CSVYRHINEQFF.

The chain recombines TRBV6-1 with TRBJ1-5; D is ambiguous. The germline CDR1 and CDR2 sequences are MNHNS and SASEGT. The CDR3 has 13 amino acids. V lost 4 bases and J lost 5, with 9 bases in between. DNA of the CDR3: TGTGCCAGCAGTGTCCGATCGGATCAGCCCCAGCATTTT. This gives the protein CASSVRSDQPQHF.

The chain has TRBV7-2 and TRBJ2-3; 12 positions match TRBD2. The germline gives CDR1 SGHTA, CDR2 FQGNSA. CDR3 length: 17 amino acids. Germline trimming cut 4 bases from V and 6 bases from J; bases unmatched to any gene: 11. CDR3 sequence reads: CASSYTTGLAGSDTQYF. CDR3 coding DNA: TGTGCCAGCAGCTATACGACGGGACTAGCGGGCTCGGATACGCAGTATTTT.

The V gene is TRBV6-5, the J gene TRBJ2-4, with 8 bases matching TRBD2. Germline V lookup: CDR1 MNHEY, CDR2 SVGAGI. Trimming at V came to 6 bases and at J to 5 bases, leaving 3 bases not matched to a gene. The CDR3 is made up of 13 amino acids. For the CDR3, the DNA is TGTGCCAGCAGCCCAGCGGGGGAAAACATTCAGTACTTC. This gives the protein CASSPAGENIQYF.

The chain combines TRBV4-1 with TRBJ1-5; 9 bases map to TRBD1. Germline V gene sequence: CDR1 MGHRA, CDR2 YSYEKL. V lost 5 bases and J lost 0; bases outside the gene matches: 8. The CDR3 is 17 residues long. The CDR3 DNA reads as TGCGCCAGCAGCGTCAGGACAGGGGACTATAGCAATCAGCCCCAGCATTTT. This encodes CASSVRTGDYSNQPQHF.